This T cell receptor (beta chain) was sequenced in a study of blood T cell repertoires in COVID-19. V shed 3 bases and J shed 6 bases, with 7 bases lying between them. Germline V CDR1 and CDR2: KGHSH, LQKENI. The CDR3 covers 12 residues. Libraries were prepared by immunoSEQ multiplex PCR; TCRdb keeps only in-frame clonotypes and omits some of them. The sample has 65,000 to 70,000 clones, about nine tenths seen once. This receptor was taken from a human donor with active COVID-19. The donor label of this sample is uncertain. The chain uses TRBV18 and TRBJ2-3; D gene uncertain. Sequencing input: peripheral blood. The chain's CDR3 is CASSPYEDTQYF. The CDR3 DNA reads as TGTGCCAGCTCACCCTATGAGGATACGCAGTATTTT.